This T cell receptor beta chain was recovered during a study of blood T cell repertoires in COVID-19. Study-level background: T cells, B-cell-depleted T cells, or PBMCs supplied cDNA or gDNA.

The CDR3 has 13 residues. CDR1 is SGHNT, CDR2 YENEEA, per germline. J gave up 8 bases and V 4 bases, and 4 bases lay outside the gene matches. Produced via immunoSEQ multiplex PCR; TCRdb's table is partial and in-frame only. The table lists 21,000 or so clones, roughly 90% of them singletons, with approximately 20% in the top ten. Sequenced sample: peripheral blood. The V call is TRBV11-3, the J call TRBJ2-1, with TRBD2 matching 8 bases. The sequence came from a human donor in a cohort sampled during active COVID-19. CDR3: CASSSPGGHEQFF. The CDR3, as DNA: TGTGCCAGCAGCTCTCCGGGGGGGCATGAGCAGTTCTTC. Full variable domain (missing parts from reference TRBV11-3 and TRBJ2-1): EAGVVQSPRYKIIEKKQPVAFWCNPISGHNTLYWYLQNLGQGPELLIRYENEEAVDDSQLPKDRFSAERLKGVDSTLKIQPAELGDSAVYLCASSSPGGHEQFFGPGTRLTVL.